Below, 30 T cell receptor beta chains from the same sample are listed, as sequenced in a study of read filtering for tumor transcriptome and immune sequencing. The library was built from roughly 400 ng RNA with molecular barcoded adaptors for alpha/delta and beta/gamma chains. One entry per CDR3 protein results from TCRdb running MiXCR on the reads. The sample consists of some 50,000 distinct CDR3 sequences, around 21% of them appearing once. Source material: a population of CD138-negative cells sorted from bone marrow. These receptors all stem from a donor aged 40 or over with multiple myeloma.

At least ten counts were recorded for this clonotype. The J gene is TRBJ2-7, the V gene TRBV29-1; no reliable D call. Germline V gives CDR1 SQVTM, CDR2 ANQGSEA. The CDR3 contains 12 residues. The V end lost 6 bases, the J end lost 2 bases, and 11 bases lay between the germline ends. The CDR3 region has the DNA TGCAGCGTCGACGGTAAGCCCTACGAGCAGTACTTC. Translated: CSVDGKPYEQYF.

About this clonotype: Compared with germline, one end of the junction differs, possibly owing to a read error. V usage is TRBV5-1 and J usage is TRBJ2-1; the match to TRBD1 covers 8 bases. CDR1 is SGHRS and CDR2 is YFSETQ in the germline V gene. The CDR3 consists of 15 residues. DNA of the CDR3: TGCGCCAGCAGCGCCGTGACAGGGGTCTACAATGAACAGTTCTTC. Translating gives CASSAVTGVYNEQFF.

This clonotype was seen at least ten times. This rearrangement joins TRBV7-6 to TRBJ2-2, with 10 bases lining up with TRBD2. CDR3 size: 18 residues. CDR1 and CDR2 (germline): SGHVS, FNYEAQ. The V gene end was trimmed by 5 bases and the J gene end by 4 bases; junction bases not matched to a gene: 13. The CDR3 loop reads CASSPRFSGRSGTGELFF. For the CDR3, the DNA is TGTGCCAGCAGCCCCCGATTTAGCGGGAGGAGCGGCACCGGGGAGCTGTTTTTT.

This clonotype was counted many times. V usage is TRBV29-1 and J usage is TRBJ1-2, with D possibly matching TRBD1 (6 bases). The CDR3 length is 13 residues. Germline V lookup: CDR1 SQVTM, CDR2 ANQGSEA. The CDR3 sequence is CSAVGGGRDGYTF. As DNA, the CDR3 is TGCAGTGCCGTGGGGGGGGGGCGAGATGGCTACACCTTC.

This clonotype has a count of ten or more. This chain joins TRBV28 and TRBJ2-7; D not resolved. Germline V gene sequence: CDR1 MDHEN, CDR2 SYDVKM. The CDR3 is 18 residues long. Trimming pared 3 bases from V and 3 bases from J, leaving 24 bases between. The CDR3, as DNA: TGTGCCAGCAGTTTTTTAGTTTCTCTTGGCGAGGCAAACTACGAGCAGTACTTC. Translating it yields CASSFLVSLGEANYEQYF.

This clonotype was detected ten times or more. This chain connects TRBV19 to TRBJ2-2; D is undetermined. CDR3 size: 13 residues. V gave up 3 bases and J gave up 6 bases, with 8 bases separating them. In germline, CDR1 is LNHDA, CDR2 SQIVND (reference sequence). CDR3 coding DNA: TGTGCCAGTAGTATCAGGCCGGCCGGGGAGCTGTTTTTT. Translation gives CASSIRPAGELFF. Using reference TRBV19 and TRBJ2-2 for the parts outside the CDR3, the full variable domain is DGGITQSPKYLFRKEGQNVTLSCEQNLNHDAMYWYRQDPGQGLRLIYYSQIVNDFQKGDIAEGYSVSREKKESFPLTVTSAQKNPTAFYLCASSIRPAGELFFGEGSRLTVL.

This clonotype was picked up many times. The chain combines TRBV18 with TRBJ2-7; 13 bases fit TRBD2. Germline V gives CDR1 KGHSH, CDR2 LQKENI. Trimming cost V 1 base and J 5 bases; bases outside gene matches: 8. There are 17 residues in the CDR3. As DNA, the CDR3 is TGTGCCAGCTCACCACGATCGACTAGCGGGAGGCACAACGAGCAGTACTTC. This encodes CASSPRSTSGRHNEQYF.

In its sample, this clonotype was seen many times. The CDR3 sequence: CASSLSRGVIVNEQFF. For the CDR3, the DNA is TGTGCCAGCAGCTTATCTCGAGGGGTCATAGTTAATGAGCAGTTCTTC. The chain carries TRBV7-9 and TRBJ2-1, with D possibly being TRBD1 or TRBD2 (5 bases each). V was trimmed by 2 bases and J by 7 bases, leaving 18 bases between them. Germline V lookup: CDR1 SEHNR, CDR2 FQNEAQ (reference sequence). The CDR3 covers 16 residues.

This clonotype was detected many times. The chain carries TRBV4-2 and TRBJ1-2, with TRBD1 as a possible D gene (6 bases). Germline CDR1 is LGHNA and CDR2 is YNFKEQ. CDR3 length: 21 residues. V gave up 0 bases and J gave up 8 bases, with 34 bases separating them. The CDR3 protein is CASSQEYPSWTYPQGSYGYTF. The CDR3 DNA is TGTGCCAGCAGCCAAGAATACCCCTCATGGACATATCCCCAGGGGTCATACGGCTACACCTTC.

This clonotype occurred many times. This chain joins TRBV12-5 and TRBJ1-3; D uncertain. This CDR3 contains 16 residues. V lost 6 bases, J lost 0 bases, and 15 bases lay in between. Germline loops: CDR1 LGHNT, CDR2 FRNRAP. The CDR3 nucleotides read TGTGCTAGTGGCACCGGGCTGATCCTCTCTGGAAACACCATATATTTT. Translation: CASGTGLILSGNTIYF.

This clonotype was observed a few times. CDR3 loop: CASSSDMNTEAFF. CDR3 nucleotide sequence: TGTGCCAGCTCGTCAGACATGAACACTGAAGCTTTCTTT. The chain combines TRBV2 with TRBJ1-1; no firm D call. Trimming took off 8 bases at V and 0 bases at J, with 10 bases between the two ends. Germline CDR1 reads SNHLY; CDR2 reads FYNNEI. This CDR3 is 13 amino acids long.

V usage is TRBV7-2 and J usage is TRBJ2-3, with D perhaps given as TRBD1 or TRBD2 (6 bases each). The CDR3 is 15 amino acids. V lost 10 bases and J 2 bases, leaving 19 bases between the germline ends. Germline-derived CDR1 and CDR2 are SGHTA and FQGNSA. The CDR3 DNA sequence: TGTGCCATCTCCGGGGGCTCGTCATCCACAGATACGCAGTATTTT. Amino acids: CAISGGSSSTDTQYF.

The sample holds many counts of this clonotype. This chain uses TRBV18 with TRBJ2-3; D might be TRBD1 or TRBD2, each matching 5 bases. The V end was cut by 3 bases, the J end by 2 bases, with 9 bases between. The CDR3 is 14 amino acids. Germline V gene data show CDR1 as KGHSH and CDR2 as LQKENI. CDR3 bases: TGTGCCAGCTCACCGGGACCATCCACAGATACGCAGTATTTT. Protein: CASSPGPSTDTQYF.

This clonotype came up once. At one boundary the junction diverges from the germline segment, which might be a read error. This chain uses TRBV2 with TRBJ1-4, with a weak D call TRBD1 (5 bases). In germline, CDR1 is SNHLY, CDR2 FYNNEI. The CDR3 runs 17 residues. The CDR3 protein is CASSVPTDGGTNEKLYF. CDR3 coding DNA: TGTGCCAGCAGCGTTCCGACCGATGGAGGGACTAATGAAAAACTGTATTTT.

This clonotype was seen more than once but under ten times. Possible read error: a much larger clone is one base away. This sequence joins TRBV19 and TRBJ1-1, with D maybe TRBD1 (6 bases). Trimming left V 3 bases short and J 3 bases short, with 14 bases between. In germline, CDR1 is LNHDA, CDR2 SQIVND (reference sequence). CDR3 length equals 15 residues. The CDR3 DNA is TGTGCCAGTAGTATCTCGACAGGCGCGGACACTGAAGCTTTCTTT. Amino acid sequence: CASSISTGADTEAFF.

The genes are TRBV19 and TRBJ1-1; tentative D call: TRBD1 (6 bases). Germline V gene data show CDR1 as LNHDA and CDR2 as SQIVND (reference sequence). V gave up 3 bases and J gave up 10 bases, with 18 bases separating them. This CDR3 comprises 14 residues. The chain's CDR3 is CASSMSRGLGRAFF. CDR3 DNA: TGTGCCAGTAGTATGAGCAGGGGTCTCGGCAGAGCTTTCTTT. Full variable domain (rest looked up from reference TRBV19 and TRBJ1-1): DGGITQSPKYLFRKEGQNVTLSCEQNLNHDAMYWYRQDPGQGLRLIYYSQIVNDFQKGDIAEGYSVSREKKESFPLTVTSAQKNPTAFYLCASSMSRGLGRAFFGQGTRLTVV.

This clonotype has a count of ten or more. The chain combines TRBV6-5 with TRBJ2-1; TRBD1 matches at 7 bases. CDR3 length: 14 residues. V was clipped by 8 bases and J by 6 bases; unmatched bases: 10. Per the germline V gene, CDR1 is MNHEY and CDR2 is SVGAGI. CDR3 in amino acids: CASRSTGRGNEQFF. The CDR3 nucleotides are TGTGCCAGCCGGTCGACAGGGCGCGGCAATGAGCAGTTCTTC.

V and J are TRBV19 and TRBJ1-5, with D possibly being TRBD1 (6 bases). CDR3 size: 14 residues. V was shortened by 6 bases and J by 4 bases, with 13 bases between the two germline ends. Germline V CDR1 and CDR2: LNHDA, SQIVND (reference sequence). The CDR3: CASSRGGWNQPQHF. Here the CDR3 DNA reads TGTGCCAGTAGCCGCGGGGGCTGGAATCAGCCCCAGCATTTT.

This clonotype was detected ten times or more. The chain carries TRBV27 and TRBJ2-3; no definite D call. Deletions cut 2 bases from V and 2 bases from J, with 14 bases between. Germline V CDR1 and CDR2: MNHEY, SMNVEV (reference sequence). The CDR3 length is 16 residues. CDR3: CASSLKAAPTTDTQYF. CDR3 DNA: TGTGCCAGCAGTTTAAAGGCAGCACCTACCACAGATACGCAGTATTTT.

There are many counts of this clonotype. The chain combines TRBV2 with TRBJ2-7; tentative D call: TRBD2 (7 bases). CDR1 is SNHLY, CDR2 FYNNEI, per germline. This CDR3 contains 14 residues. The V gene lost 7 bases and the J gene lost 1 base, with 14 bases spanning the gap. The CDR3 loop is CASKRGGGSYEQYF. The CDR3 nucleotides are TGTGCCAGCAAGAGGGGGGGAGGTTCCTACGAGCAGTACTTC. Complete variable domain (other parts from reference TRBV2 and TRBJ2-7): EPEVTQTPSHQVTQMGQEVILRCVPISNHLYFYWYRQILGQKVEFLVSFYNNEISEKSEIFDDQFSVERPDGSNFTLKIRSTKLEDSAMYFCASKRGGGSYEQYFGPGTRLTVT.

Ten or more counts support this clonotype. The V call is TRBV27, the J call TRBJ2-7, with D unclear. From germline, CDR1 is MNHEY and CDR2 SMNVEV (reference sequence). The ends were cut back, 3 bases at V and 3 bases at J, with 9 bases in the middle. The CDR3 is made up of 13 amino acids. The CDR3 DNA is TGTGCCAGCAGTTTTGGGCCCGACTACGAGCAGTACTTC. Its protein is CASSFGPDYEQYF.

CDR3 sequence: CATSVGGGEAETQYF. The CDR3 bases are TGTGCCACCAGTGTTGGTGGGGGAGAGGCAGAGACCCAGTACTTC. V usage is TRBV24-1 and J usage is TRBJ2-5; D possibly uses TRBD1 or TRBD2 (5 bases each). V dropped 5 bases and J dropped 4 bases, with 16 bases sitting between them. This CDR3 has 15 amino acids. Per the germline V gene, CDR1 is KGHDR and CDR2 is SFDVKD.

At least ten counts were recorded for this clonotype. This chain uses TRBV29-1 with TRBJ2-5; D is possibly TRBD1 (8 bases). This CDR3 is 15 amino acids long. Germline values: CDR1 SQVTM, CDR2 ANQGSEA. Trimming shortened V by 2 bases and J by 5 bases, and 18 bases separated the two germline ends. CDR3 sequence: CSVEPGLQGGETQYF. The DNA of the CDR3 is TGCAGCGTTGAACCGGGACTACAGGGGGGGGAGACCCAGTACTTC.

This clonotype was detected many times. In nucleotides, the CDR3 is TGTGCCAGCAGTGGTCCAGGGGGTACAAATCAGCCCCAGCATTTT. Its protein is CASSGPGGTNQPQHF. The chain is built from TRBV2 and TRBJ1-5, with 7 bases lining up with TRBD1. This CDR3 region has 15 residues. Germline V lookup: CDR1 SNHLY, CDR2 FYNNEI. V trimming: 4 bases; J trimming: 4 bases; junction bases outside the gene matches: 7.

The rearrangement uses TRBV4-3 and TRBJ2-1; no firm D call. The V end was cut by 4 bases, the J end by 7 bases, with 5 bases between. This CDR3 comprises 11 residues. The germline V gene has CDR1 LGHNA and CDR2 YSLEER. The CDR3: CASSRENEQFF. CDR3 coding DNA: TGCGCCAGCAGCCGAGAGAATGAGCAGTTCTTC.

This clonotype has a count of ten or more. This chain joins TRBV4-2 and TRBJ2-7; the D is unclear. The V gene's germline CDR1 is LGHNA and CDR2 YNFKEQ. V lost 0 bases and J lost 3, with 9 bases in between. The CDR3 runs 14 residues. The CDR3 nucleotides read TGTGCCAGCAGCCAAGACGAGCAGAACTACGAGCAGTACTTC. Translation: CASSQDEQNYEQYF.

A word on this clonotype: A much bigger clone sits one base away, suggesting this may be a read error. Because the CDR3 is missing its conserved closing phenylalanine or tryptophan, this is likely a read error. It is unclear where the CDR3 begins or ends on the DNA, so no DNA is shown, and the CDR3 is as TCRdb lists it. This chain connects TRBV21-1 to TRBJ2-1; the table's TRBD1 call for D was not verified on the DNA. TRBV21-1 represents a pseudogene. The CDR3 has 16 residues if both end residues are counted. The CDR3 sequence: CASSHKWERGNNEQFS.

This clonotype showed up many times. This chain links TRBV7-2 with TRBJ2-1; 8 nucleotides match TRBD2. CDR1 SGHTA and CDR2 FQGNSA come from the germline V gene. V lost 4 bases to trimming and J lost 4 bases; unmatched junction nucleotides: 9. The CDR3 has 16 amino acids. This CDR3 reads CASSSVLSGSYNEQFF. CDR3 sequence (DNA): TGTGCCAGCAGCTCGGTCCTAAGCGGGAGTTACAATGAGCAGTTCTTC.

This clonotype was seen many times. J is TRBJ2-5 and V is TRBV27; D is perhaps TRBD2 (6 bases). Germline V gene data show CDR1 as MNHEY and CDR2 as SMNVEV (reference sequence). CDR3 length equals 16 residues. Trimming took off 6 bases at V and 10 bases at J, with 27 bases between the two ends. CDR3 DNA sequence: TGTGCCAGCAGCAGAGAGGGCGGCGGGGCGCGGCGTGGCCAGTACTTC. Translating it yields CASSREGGGARRGQYF.

Of note for this clonotype: A much bigger clone sits one base away, suggesting this may be a read error. This chain joins TRBV20-1 and TRBJ2-3; TRBD2 agrees at 9 bases. Germline lookup yields CDR1 DFQATT and CDR2 SNEGSKA (reference sequence). The V and J ends lost 8 bases and 4 bases, in that order; junction bases with no gene match: 13. The CDR3 is 15 residues long. The CDR3 nucleotides are TGCAGTACCCCTAGGGTAGCGGGAGCCCCAGATACGCAGTATTTT. It specifies CSTPRVAGAPDTQYF.